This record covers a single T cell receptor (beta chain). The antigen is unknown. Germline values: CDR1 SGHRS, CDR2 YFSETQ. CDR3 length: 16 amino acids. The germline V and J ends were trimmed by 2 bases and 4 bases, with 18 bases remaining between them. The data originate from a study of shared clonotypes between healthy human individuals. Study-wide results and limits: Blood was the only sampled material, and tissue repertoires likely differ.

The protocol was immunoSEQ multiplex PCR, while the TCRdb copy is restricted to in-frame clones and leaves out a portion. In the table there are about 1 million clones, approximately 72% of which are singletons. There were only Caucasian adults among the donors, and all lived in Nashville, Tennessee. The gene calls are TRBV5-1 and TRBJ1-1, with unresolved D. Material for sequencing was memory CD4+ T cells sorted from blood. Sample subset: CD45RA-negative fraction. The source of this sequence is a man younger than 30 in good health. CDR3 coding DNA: TGCGCCAGCAGCTTAGAACAGTATGAAGGGAGCACTGAAGCTTTCTTT. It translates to CASSLEQYEGSTEAFF.